Many counts were recorded for the clone carrying this T cell receptor (beta chain). J gave up 6 bases and V 4 bases, and 2 bases lay outside the gene matches. Germline V gene data show CDR1 as SGHTA and CDR2 as FQGTGA. CDR3 length equals 12 residues. These data belong to a study of prognosis after radiotherapy for stage I lung cancer. Study at large: Roughly 14 of the patients presented with newly diagnosed primary stage I lung tumors; five or six had oligometastatic NSCLC following surgical resection of the primary tumor. As radiotherapy, SBRT was administered in 3 to 5 fractions with a biologically effective dose of at least 100 Gy.

On two occasions, one at each of two time points, 5.5 to 6.5 milliliters of peripheral blood were drawn. From genomic DNA, TCR beta CDR3 was amplified by two-round multiplex PCR. The use of primers specific to each TRBV and TRBJ gene characterized first-round PCR. TCRdb reprocessed the multiplex PCR reads via MiXCR and lists one record per CDR3 protein. The sample carries approximately 22,000 distinct CDR3 sequences, about 42% recorded once. This receptor was obtained from a donor aged 50 or older with non-small cell lung cancer. The rearrangement joins TRBV7-3 to TRBJ1-2; 7 bases align to TRBD1. The input for sequencing was PBMCs, taken before or after stereotactic body radiation therapy (not recorded which). In nucleotides, the CDR3 is TGTGCCAGCAGCTACAGGGGAAATGGCTACACCTTC. Amino acids: CASSYRGNGYTF.